The rows below give T cell receptor beta chains drawn from one sample of a study of Tregs in tolerant kidney transplant recipients. The table came from immunoSEQ multiplex PCR; TCRdb's copy has only in-frame clones and leaves some out. The data contain 110,000 or so clones, around 89% of them singletons. The sample was CD4+ T cells from blood, taken before the transplant. Receptor source: a human donor who received a combined kidney and bone marrow transplant. Each CDR3 is given without its conserved first and last residue. The D gene is left open where the match is weak.

TRBD2,TRBV29-1,TRBJ2-1,SAGTSRHNEQF
NA,TRBV10-3,TRBJ2-7,AISDGQGTFNEQY
TRBD1,TRBV18,TRBJ1-2,ASSLQGGNGYT
TRBD1,TRBV28,TRBJ1-2,ASSPPGQGHYGYT
NA,TRBV5-1,TRBJ2-4,ASSLGTPAKNIQY
NA,TRBV21-1,TRBJ2-3,ASSKEEWGHFMADTQY
NA,TRBV29-1,TRBJ1-1,SVKDRFFKYPAF
NA,TRBV10-1,TRBJ1-5,ASSEGAGNQPQH
NA,TRBV28,TRBJ2-3,ASTQGTIRVSLITDTQY
NA,TRBV18,TRBJ1-1,ASSPQGLNTEAF
TRBD2,TRBV9,TRBJ2-7,ASSDGTSGLNEQY
NA,TRBV11-2,TRBJ2-5,ASTRQGGGSTETQY
TRBD2,TRBV27,TRBJ2-3,ASSRSGGGVDTQY
NA,TRBV9,TRBJ2-1,ASSVSPYYNEQF
NA,TRBV9,TRBJ2-3,ASSVVGTIGADTQY
TRBD2,TRBV10-3,TRBJ2-7,AISRGSGRAGNEQY
TRBD2,TRBV7-2,TRBJ2-1,ASSQTGGYNEQF
TRBD2,TRBV10-3,TRBJ2-7,AISDPLLAGVREQY
NA,TRBV30,TRBJ2-3,AWSSPADTQY
NA,TRBV14,TRBJ2-3,ASSLSLATDTQY
TRBD2,TRBV19,TRBJ2-7,ASSIEGGFEQY
NA,TRBV6-5,TRBJ1-1,ASLSGKPMNTEAF
NA,TRBV5-1,TRBJ1-1,ASSSHPGVSLEAF
NA,TRBV19,TRBJ1-2,ASRVQGARGYT
NA,TRBV28,TRBJ1-2,ASSLLGGYGYT
NA,TRBV18,TRBJ1-1,ASSGTRDTEAF
TRBD2,TRBV7-7,TRBJ2-1,ASSQGLAGVGEQF
TRBD1,TRBV28,TRBJ1-2,ASRIQGGGYGYT
NA,TRBV10-1,TRBJ1-1,ASSGQNTEAF
NA,TRBV7-2,TRBJ1-2,ASSLSAARGYGYT
NA,TRBV18,TRBJ2-7,ASSRGGGEQY
NA,TRBV28,TRBJ1-5,ASSLSRLNQPQH
TRBD1,TRBV7-9,TRBJ1-5,ASSSQGAGNQPQH
NA,TRBV27,TRBJ1-2,ASSTTILGRGFYGYT
NA,TRBV28,TRBJ1-2,ASSSPDRLESQP
NA,TRBV30,TRBJ1-1,ACYYPGETEAF
NA,TRBV15,TRBJ1-1,ATSFWGEAF
TRBD1,TRBV6-5,TRBJ1-1,ASNKGARHTEAF
TRBD2,TRBV6-5,TRBJ2-3,ASSPGLVGTDTQY
TRBD1,TRBV6-1,TRBJ1-4,ASSDRWTGDEKLF
NA,TRBV2,TRBJ2-5,ASSLQQLQETQY
TRBD1,TRBV6-1,TRBJ2-2,ASTDRGYNTGELF